This T cell receptor beta chain was identified during a study of shared clonotypes between healthy human individuals. The ends lost 6 bases at V and 3 bases at J; junction bases unmatched: 4. CDR3 length: 15 amino acids. The germline gives CDR1 SQVTM, CDR2 ANQGSEA. From CD4+ cells came CD45RA+ naive and CD45RA-negative memory subsets. Every subset's genomic DNA went evenly onto several immunoSEQ plates. Only in-frame clones appear in the TCRdb table, and some are missing; sequencing was by immunoSEQ multiplex PCR. The sample lists roughly 1 million clones, roughly 74% seen once, with more than 0.5% in the top ten.

This rearrangement joins TRBV29-1 to TRBJ2-3; 15 nucleotides line up with TRBD2. Sequenced input: memory CD4+ T cells from PBMCs. As for subset: CD45RA-negative fraction. The receptor comes from a young man in good health. Some clones in this sample may be carry-over from other donors' samples. CDR3 region: CSVRGTSGRTDTQYF. DNA of the CDR3: TGCAGCGTGCGCGGGACTAGCGGGAGGACAGATACGCAGTATTTT.